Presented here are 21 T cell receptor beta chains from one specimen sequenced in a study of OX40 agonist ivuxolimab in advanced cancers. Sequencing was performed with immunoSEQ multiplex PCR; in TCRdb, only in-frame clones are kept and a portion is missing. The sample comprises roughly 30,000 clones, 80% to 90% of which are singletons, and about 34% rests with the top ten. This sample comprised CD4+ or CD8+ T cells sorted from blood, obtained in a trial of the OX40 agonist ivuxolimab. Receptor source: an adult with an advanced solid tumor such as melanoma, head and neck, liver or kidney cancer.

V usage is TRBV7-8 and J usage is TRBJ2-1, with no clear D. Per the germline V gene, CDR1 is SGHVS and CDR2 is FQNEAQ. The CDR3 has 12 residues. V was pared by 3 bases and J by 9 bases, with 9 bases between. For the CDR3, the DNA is TGTGCCAGCAGCTTCAGATTCGGTGAGCAGTTCTTC. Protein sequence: CASSFRFGEQFF.

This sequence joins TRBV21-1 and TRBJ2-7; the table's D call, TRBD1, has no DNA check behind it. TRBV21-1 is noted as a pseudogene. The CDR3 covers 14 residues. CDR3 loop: CASSNRDRVYEQYF. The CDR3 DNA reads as TGTGCCAGCAGCAACAGGGACAGAGTCTACGAGCAGTACTTC.

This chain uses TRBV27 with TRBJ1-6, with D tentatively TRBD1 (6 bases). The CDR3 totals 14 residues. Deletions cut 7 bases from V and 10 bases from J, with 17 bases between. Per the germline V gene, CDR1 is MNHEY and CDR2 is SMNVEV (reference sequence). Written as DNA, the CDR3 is TGTGCCAGCACCGACAGGTCAACAGGGTCACCCCTCCACTTT. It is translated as CASTDRSTGSPLHF.

Here the CDR3 reads CASSLYGSAISYEQYF. CDR3 bases: TGTGCCAGCAGTTTATACGGCTCGGCGATCTCCTACGAGCAGTACTTC. The V gene is TRBV27, the J gene TRBJ2-7; D is undetermined. Germline CDR1 is MNHEY and CDR2 is SMNVEV (reference sequence). This CDR3 comprises 16 residues. V lost 1 base and J 0 bases, leaving 13 bases between the germline ends.

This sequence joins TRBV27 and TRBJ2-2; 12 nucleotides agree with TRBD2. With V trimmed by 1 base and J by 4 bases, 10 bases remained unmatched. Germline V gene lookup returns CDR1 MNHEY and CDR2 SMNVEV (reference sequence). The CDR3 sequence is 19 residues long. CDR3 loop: CASSLWASGGAGSTGELFF. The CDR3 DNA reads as TGTGCCAGCAGTTTATGGGCTAGCGGGGGGGCCGGAAGCACCGGGGAGCTGTTTTTT.

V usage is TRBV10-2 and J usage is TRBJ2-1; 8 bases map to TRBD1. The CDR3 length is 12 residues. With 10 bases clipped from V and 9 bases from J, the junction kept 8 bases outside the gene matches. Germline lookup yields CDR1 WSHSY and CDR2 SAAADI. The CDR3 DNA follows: TGCGCCATCGAGACAGGGGTGGGTGAGCAGTTCTTC. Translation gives CAIETGVGEQFF.

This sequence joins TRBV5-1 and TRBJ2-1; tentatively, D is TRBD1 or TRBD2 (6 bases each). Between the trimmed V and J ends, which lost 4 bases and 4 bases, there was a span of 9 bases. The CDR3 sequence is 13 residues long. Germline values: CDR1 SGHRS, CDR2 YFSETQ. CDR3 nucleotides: TGCGCCAGCAGCATAGGGGGGTACAATGAGCAGTTCTTC. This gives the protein CASSIGGYNEQFF.

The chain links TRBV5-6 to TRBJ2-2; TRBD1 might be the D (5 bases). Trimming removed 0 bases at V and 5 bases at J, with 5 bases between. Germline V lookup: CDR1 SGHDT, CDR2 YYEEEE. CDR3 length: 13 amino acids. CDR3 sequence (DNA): TGTGCCAGCAGCTTGGCAGGGACCGGGGAGCTGTTTTTT. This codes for CASSLAGTGELFF.

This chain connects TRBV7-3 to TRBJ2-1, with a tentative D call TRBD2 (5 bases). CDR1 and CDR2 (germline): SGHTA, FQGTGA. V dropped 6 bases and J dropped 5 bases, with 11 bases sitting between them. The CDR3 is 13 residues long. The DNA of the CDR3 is TGTGCCAGCAGAGGAGGAGAAAACAATGAGCAGTTCTTC. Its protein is CASRGGENNEQFF.

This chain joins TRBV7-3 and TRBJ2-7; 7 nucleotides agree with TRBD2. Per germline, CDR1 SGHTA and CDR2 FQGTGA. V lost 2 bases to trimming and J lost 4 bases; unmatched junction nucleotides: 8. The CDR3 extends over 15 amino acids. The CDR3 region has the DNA TGTGCCAGCAGCTTATCGGCAGGGACTAATTACGAGCAGTACTTC. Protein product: CASSLSAGTNYEQYF.

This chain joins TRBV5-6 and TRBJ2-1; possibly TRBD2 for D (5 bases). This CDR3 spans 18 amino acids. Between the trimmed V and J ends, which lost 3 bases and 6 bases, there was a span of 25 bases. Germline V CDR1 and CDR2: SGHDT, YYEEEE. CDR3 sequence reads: CASSSIRQTLEAANEQFF. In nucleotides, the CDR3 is TGTGCCAGCAGCTCGATCCGCCAAACCTTGGAGGCAGCCAATGAGCAGTTCTTC.

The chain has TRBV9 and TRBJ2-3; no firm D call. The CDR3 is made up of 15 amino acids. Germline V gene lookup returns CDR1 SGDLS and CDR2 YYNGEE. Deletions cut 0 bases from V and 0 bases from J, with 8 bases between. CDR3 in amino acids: CASSVGARSTDTQYF. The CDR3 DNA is TGTGCCAGCAGCGTAGGAGCGCGGAGCACAGATACGCAGTATTTT.

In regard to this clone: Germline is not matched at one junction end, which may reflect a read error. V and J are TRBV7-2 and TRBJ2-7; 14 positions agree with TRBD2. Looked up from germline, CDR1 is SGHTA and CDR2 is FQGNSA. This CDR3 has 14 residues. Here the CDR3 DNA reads TGTGTCAGCGCGACTAGCGGGAGGGGCTACGAGCAGTACTTC. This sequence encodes CVSATSGRGYEQYF.

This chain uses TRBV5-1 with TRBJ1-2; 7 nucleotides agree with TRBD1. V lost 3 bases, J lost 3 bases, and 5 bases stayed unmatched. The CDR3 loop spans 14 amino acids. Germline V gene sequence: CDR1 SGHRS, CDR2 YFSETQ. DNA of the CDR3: TGCGCCAGCAGCTGGGGGGGACAGCACTATGGCTACACCTTC. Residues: CASSWGGQHYGYTF.

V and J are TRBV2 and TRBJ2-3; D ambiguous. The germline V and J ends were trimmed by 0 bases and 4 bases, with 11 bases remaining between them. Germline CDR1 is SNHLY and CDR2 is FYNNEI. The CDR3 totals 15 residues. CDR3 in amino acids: CASSEALFPPDTQYF. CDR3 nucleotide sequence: TGTGCCAGCAGTGAAGCGCTTTTTCCTCCAGATACGCAGTATTTT.

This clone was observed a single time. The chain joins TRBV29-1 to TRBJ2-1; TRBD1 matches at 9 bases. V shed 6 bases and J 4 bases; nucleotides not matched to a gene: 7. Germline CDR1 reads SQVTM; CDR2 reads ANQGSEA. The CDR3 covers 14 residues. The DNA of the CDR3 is TGCAGCGTGATGGGACAGGGTAAATACAATGAGCAGTTCTTC. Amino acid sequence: CSVMGQGKYNEQFF.

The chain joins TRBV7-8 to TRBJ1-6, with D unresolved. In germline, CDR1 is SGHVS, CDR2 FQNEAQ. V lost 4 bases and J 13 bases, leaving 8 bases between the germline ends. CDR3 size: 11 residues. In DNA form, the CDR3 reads TGTGCCAGCAGCTCGAAGGGCCCCCTCCACTTT. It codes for CASSSKGPLHF.

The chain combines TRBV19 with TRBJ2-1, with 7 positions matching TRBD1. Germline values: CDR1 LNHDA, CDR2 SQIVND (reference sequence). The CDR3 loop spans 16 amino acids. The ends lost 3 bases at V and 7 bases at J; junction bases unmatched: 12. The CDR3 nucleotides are TGTGCCAGTAGTATGAGGACCGACAGGGTAGGAAATGAGCAGTTCTTC. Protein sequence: CASSMRTDRVGNEQFF.

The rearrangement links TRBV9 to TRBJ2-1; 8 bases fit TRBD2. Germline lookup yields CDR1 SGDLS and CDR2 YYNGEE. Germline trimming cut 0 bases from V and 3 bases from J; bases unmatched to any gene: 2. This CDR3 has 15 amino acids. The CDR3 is CASSVGSGDYNEQFF. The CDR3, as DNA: TGTGCCAGCAGCGTAGGTAGCGGGGACTACAATGAGCAGTTCTTC.

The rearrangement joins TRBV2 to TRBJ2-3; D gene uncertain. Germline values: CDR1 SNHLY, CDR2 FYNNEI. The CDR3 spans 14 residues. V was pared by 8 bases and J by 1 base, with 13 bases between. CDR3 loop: CASRRVYGTDTQYF. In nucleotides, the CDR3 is TGTGCCAGCCGACGAGTGTATGGCACAGATACGCAGTATTTT.

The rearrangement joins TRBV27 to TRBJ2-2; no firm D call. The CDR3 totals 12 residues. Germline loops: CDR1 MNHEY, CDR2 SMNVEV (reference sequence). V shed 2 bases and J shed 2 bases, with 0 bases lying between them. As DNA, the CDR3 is TGTGCCAGCAGTTTAAACACCGGGGAGCTGTTTTTT. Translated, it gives CASSLNTGELFF.